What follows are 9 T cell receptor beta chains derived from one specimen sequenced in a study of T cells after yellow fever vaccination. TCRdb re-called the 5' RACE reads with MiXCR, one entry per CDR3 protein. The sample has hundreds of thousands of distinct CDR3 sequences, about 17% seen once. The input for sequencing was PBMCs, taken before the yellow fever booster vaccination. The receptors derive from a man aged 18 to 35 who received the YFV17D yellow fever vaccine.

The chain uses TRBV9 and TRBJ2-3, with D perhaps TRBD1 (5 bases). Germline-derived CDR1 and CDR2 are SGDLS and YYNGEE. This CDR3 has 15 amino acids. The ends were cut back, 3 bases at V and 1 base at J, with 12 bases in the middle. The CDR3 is CASSEGKWGTDTQYF. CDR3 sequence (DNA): TGTGCCAGCAGCGAGGGGAAATGGGGCACAGATACGCAGTATTTT.

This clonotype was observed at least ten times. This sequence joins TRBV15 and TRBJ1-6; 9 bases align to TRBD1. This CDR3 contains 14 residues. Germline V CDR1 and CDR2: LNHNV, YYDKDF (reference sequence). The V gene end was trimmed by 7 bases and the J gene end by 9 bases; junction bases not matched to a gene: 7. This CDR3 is CATKPGQGSSPLHF. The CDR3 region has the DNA TGTGCCACCAAACCGGGACAGGGTTCTTCACCCCTCCACTTT.

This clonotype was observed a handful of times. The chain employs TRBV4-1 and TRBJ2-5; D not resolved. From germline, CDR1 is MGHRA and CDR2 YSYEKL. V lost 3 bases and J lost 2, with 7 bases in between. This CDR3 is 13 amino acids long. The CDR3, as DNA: TGCGCCAGCAGCCAGTCGAAACAAGAGACCCAGTACTTC. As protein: CASSQSKQETQYF.

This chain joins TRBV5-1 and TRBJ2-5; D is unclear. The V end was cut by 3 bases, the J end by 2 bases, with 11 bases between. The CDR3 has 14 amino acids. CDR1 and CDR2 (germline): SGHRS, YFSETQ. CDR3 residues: CASSSGRMQETQYF. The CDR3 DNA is TGCGCCAGCAGCTCCGGCCGGATGCAAGAGACCCAGTACTTC.

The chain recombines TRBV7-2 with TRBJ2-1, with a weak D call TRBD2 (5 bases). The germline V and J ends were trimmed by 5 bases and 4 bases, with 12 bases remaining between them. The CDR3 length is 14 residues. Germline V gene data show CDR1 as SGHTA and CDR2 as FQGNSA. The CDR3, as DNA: TGTGCCAGCAGCCCGGGGAACGCTTACAATGAGCAGTTCTTC. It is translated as CASSPGNAYNEQFF.

CDR3 sequence (DNA): TGTGCTAGTGGTTTCGACGAGCAGTACTTC. As protein: CASGFDEQYF. V is TRBV12-5 and J is TRBJ2-7, with D uncertain. This CDR3 has 10 residues. Trimming shortened V by 3 bases and J by 5 bases, and 2 bases separated the two germline ends. Germline V gene data show CDR1 as LGHNT and CDR2 as FRNRAP.

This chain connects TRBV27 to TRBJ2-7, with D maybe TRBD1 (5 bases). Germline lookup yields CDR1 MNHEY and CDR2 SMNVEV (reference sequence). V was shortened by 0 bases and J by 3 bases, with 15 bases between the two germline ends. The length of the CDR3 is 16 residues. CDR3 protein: CASSLSAGKVNYEQYV. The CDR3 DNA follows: TGTGCCAGCAGTTTATCAGCAGGGAAGGTTAACTACGAGCAGTACGTC.

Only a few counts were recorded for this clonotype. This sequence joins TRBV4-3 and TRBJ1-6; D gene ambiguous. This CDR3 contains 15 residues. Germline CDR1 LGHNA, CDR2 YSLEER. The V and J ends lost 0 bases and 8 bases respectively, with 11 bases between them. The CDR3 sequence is CASSQDRDGDSPLHF. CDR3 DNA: TGCGCCAGCAGCCAAGACCGTGATGGGGATTCACCCCTCCACTTT.

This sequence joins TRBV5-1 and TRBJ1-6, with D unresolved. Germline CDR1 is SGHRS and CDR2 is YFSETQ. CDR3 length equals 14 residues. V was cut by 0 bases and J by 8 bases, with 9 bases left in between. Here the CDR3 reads CASSLGQPDSPLHF. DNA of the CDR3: TGCGCCAGCAGCTTGGGCCAGCCAGATTCACCCCTCCACTTT.